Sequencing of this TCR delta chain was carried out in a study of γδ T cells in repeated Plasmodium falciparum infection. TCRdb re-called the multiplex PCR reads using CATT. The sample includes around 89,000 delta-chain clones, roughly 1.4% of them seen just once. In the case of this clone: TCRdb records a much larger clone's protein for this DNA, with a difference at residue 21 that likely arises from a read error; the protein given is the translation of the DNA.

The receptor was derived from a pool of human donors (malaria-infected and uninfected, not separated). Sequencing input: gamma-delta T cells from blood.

In DNA form, the CDR3 reads TGTGCTCTTGGGGAGACGCCCGGGGCCTTGCTACTGTACTGGGGGATACTCCCCGATAAACCCATCTTT. This sequence encodes CALGETPGALLLYWGILPDKPIF. This chain joins TRDV1 and TRDJ1; 12 bases agree with TRDD3. Germline assignment: CDR1 TSWWSYY and CDR2 QGS. The CDR3 is 23 amino acids.